The 13 T cell receptor beta chains listed next were all sequenced from one sample in a study of graft-versus-host responses after intestinal transplantation. Repertoires were generated with immunoSEQ multiplex PCR, while TCRdb's copy carries only in-frame clones and drops some. The sample shows roughly 8,200 clones, approximately 93% of them seen only once. Sequencing was performed on PBMCs, taken 11 days after intestinal transplantation. These receptors were obtained from a human patient who received an intestinal transplant, so some T cells may come from the graft donor.

The chain carries TRBV7-9 and TRBJ2-7; D remains unclear. The CDR3 loop spans 13 amino acids. Trimming took off 8 bases at V and 7 bases at J, with 18 bases between the two ends. The germline gives CDR1 SEHNR, CDR2 FQNEAQ (reference sequence). Written as DNA, the CDR3 is TGTGCCAGCTCTACGGCAACTACGAAGGAGCAGTACTTC. This codes for CASSTATTKEQYF. The full variable domain, with the rest looked up from reference TRBV7-9 and TRBJ2-7, is DTGVSQNPRHKITKRGQNVTFRCDPISEHNRLYWYRQTLGQGPEFLTYFQNEAQLEKSRLLSDRFSAERPKGSFSTLEIQRTEQGDSAMYLCASSTATTKEQYFGPGTRLTVT.

The V gene is TRBV27, the J gene TRBJ2-7, with 8 bases fitting TRBD1. This CDR3 has 13 amino acids. CDR1 and CDR2 from the germline V gene are MNHEY and SMNVEV (reference sequence). With V trimmed by 5 bases and J by 6 bases, 6 bases remained unmatched. The CDR3 loop is CASSPLTGAEQYV. CDR3 nucleotide sequence: TGTGCCAGCAGTCCTCTGACAGGGGCCGAGCAGTACGTC.

In its sample, this clone was seen once. The chain joins TRBV27 to TRBJ1-1; no clear D gene. This CDR3 has 15 residues. Germline V gene sequence: CDR1 MNHEY, CDR2 SMNVEV (reference sequence). V lost 5 bases and J 1 base, leaving 14 bases between the germline ends. CDR3 nucleotide sequence: TGTGCCAGCAGTCCCCGGGGAGGGCCGAACACTGAAGCTTTCTTT. This codes for CASSPRGGPNTEAFF.

V and J are TRBV6-1 and TRBJ1-4, with D possibly matching TRBD1 (6 bases). In germline, CDR1 is MNHNS, CDR2 SASEGT. V shed 4 bases and J shed 8 bases, with 14 bases lying between them. The CDR3 runs to 14 residues. CDR3 amino acids: CASSVMGAREKLFF. Here the CDR3 DNA reads TGTGCCAGCAGTGTAATGGGGGCTAGAGAAAAACTGTTTTTT.

The gene calls are TRBV29-1 and TRBJ2-5; TRBD2 aligns across 9 bases. CDR1 is SQVTM and CDR2 is ANQGSEA in the germline V gene. The CDR3 totals 15 residues. V lost 6 bases, J lost 5 bases, and 13 bases stayed unmatched. This CDR3 reads CSVPGSGSRGETQYF. The CDR3, as DNA: TGCAGCGTCCCCGGTAGCGGGAGTAGGGGCGAGACCCAGTACTTC.

J is TRBJ2-3 and V is TRBV18, with 10 bases that match TRBD2. The CDR3 runs 19 residues. Germline V gives CDR1 KGHSH, CDR2 LQKENI. The trim removed 3 bases at V and 3 bases at J, leaving 15 bases unmatched. The CDR3 loop reads CASSPFPWSASGRTDTQYF. CDR3 bases: TGTGCCAGCTCACCCTTCCCGTGGTCCGCTAGCGGGAGAACAGATACGCAGTATTTT.

The rearrangement joins TRBV11-2 to TRBJ2-7; tentative D call: TRBD1 (5 bases). CDR3 length: 13 residues. The V gene lost 2 bases and the J gene lost 12 bases, with 17 bases spanning the gap. Germline CDR1 and CDR2: SGHAT and FQNNGV. The CDR3 DNA follows: TGTGCCAGCAGCTTACGGTGGCAGGGCCAGTTGTACTTC. Translated, it gives CASSLRWQGQLYF. The variable domain in full, with the rest retrieved from reference TRBV11-2 and TRBJ2-7, is EAGVAQSPRYKIIEKRQSVAFWCNPISGHATLYWYQQILGQGPKLLIQFQNNGVVDDSQLPKDRFSAERLKGVDSTLKIQPAKLEDSAVYLCASSLRWQGQLYFGPGTRLTVT.

The chain joins TRBV5-1 to TRBJ2-2, with TRBD1 matching 8 bases. V gave up 1 base and J gave up 5 bases; unmatched junction bases: 7. The length of the CDR3 is 16 residues. The germline V gene encodes CDR1 SGHRS and CDR2 YFSETQ. The CDR3 sequence is CASSLFTGGETGELFF. The CDR3 DNA reads as TGCGCCAGCAGCTTGTTCACAGGGGGTGAGACCGGGGAGCTGTTTTTT.

The chain employs TRBV11-2 and TRBJ2-3; TRBD1 agrees at 9 bases. The CDR3 runs 15 residues. Germline lookup yields CDR1 SGHAT and CDR2 FQNNGV. J was trimmed by 3 bases and V by 5 bases; bases with no gene match: 6. The CDR3 nucleotides are TGTGCCAGCAGCCTACAGGGGGCTCTGACAGATACGCAGTATTTT. It translates to CASSLQGALTDTQYF.

This clone was observed a single time. J is TRBJ2-1 and V is TRBV5-6, with 11 bases fitting TRBD2. Germline trimming cut 1 base from V and 4 bases from J; bases unmatched to any gene: 1. Germline V CDR1 and CDR2: SGHDT, YYEEEE. The CDR3 has 15 amino acids. CDR3 sequence reads: CASSLTSGGYNEQFF. CDR3 nucleotides: TGTGCCAGCAGCTTGACTAGCGGGGGTTACAATGAGCAGTTCTTC.

This clone has only one observation. V gene TRBV28 combines with J gene TRBJ2-5; weak D call: TRBD1 (5 bases). The J call is in doubt because the DNA end fits TRBJ2-7 better. The CDR3 covers 14 residues. Germline CDR1 MDHEN, CDR2 SYDVKM. Written as DNA, the CDR3 is TGTGCCACCATGGGGCTGGGCGGCTCCTACGAGCAGTACTTC. Amino acid sequence: CATMGLGGSYEQYF.

The chain carries TRBV11-2 and TRBJ2-5; D perhaps matches TRBD1 (6 bases). This CDR3 contains 15 residues. V was pared by 5 bases and J by 2 bases, with 15 bases between. Germline V gene lookup returns CDR1 SGHAT and CDR2 FQNNGV. The CDR3 region has the DNA TGTGCCAGCAGCCCACAGGGTTCTCGTCAAGAGACCCAGTACTTC. This translates into CASSPQGSRQETQYF.

The chain carries TRBV5-4 and TRBJ1-2; perhaps TRBD1 as D (5 bases). The CDR3 sequence is 13 residues long. Germline CDR1 reads SGHNT; CDR2 reads YYREEE (reference sequence). With 0 bases removed from V and 8 bases from J, the gap between germline ends came to 11 bases. For the CDR3, the DNA is TGTGCCAGCAGCTTGGCTAGGGCAGGGGGCTACACCTTC. Its translation: CASSLARAGGYTF. The complete variable domain, with remaining parts taken from reference TRBV5-4 and TRBJ1-2, reads ETGVTQSPTHLIKTRGQQVTLRCSSQSGHNTVSWYQQALGQGPQFIFQYYREEENGRGNFPPRFSGLQFPNYSSELNVNALELDDSALYLCASSLARAGGYTFGSGTRLTVV.